The 14 T cell receptor beta chains presented below share a single source sample, sequenced in a study of regulatory T cells in long-lasting Graves disease. The time point here: newly diagnosed GD, antithyroid drugs for less than 3 months. PBMC RNA served as the TCR library source. Library construction for TCR beta used iRepertoire HTBI primers and Arm-PCR of CDR3 regions. One entry per CDR3 protein results from TCRdb running MiXCR on the multiplex PCR reads. The profile shows under 400,000 distinct CDR3 sequences, approximately 15% of them singletons. These same data were also listed under a study on T cells in Graves' hyperthyroidism and ophthalmopathy.

The source material was peripheral blood mononuclear cells (PBMCs), sampled at new diagnosis, from a patient treated with antithyroid drugs. These receptors were collected from a man aged 40-50 years with Graves disease.

This clonotype has at least ten counts. The chain combines TRBV28 with TRBJ1-1; D ambiguous. The CDR3 totals 14 residues. V was shortened by 3 bases and J by 3 bases, with 11 bases between the two germline ends. Germline-derived CDR1 and CDR2 are MDHEN and SYDVKM. The CDR3 is CASSLGKEYTEAFF. The DNA for the CDR3 is TGTGCCAGCAGTTTGGGAAAAGAATACACTGAAGCTTTCTTT.

In its sample, this clonotype was seen a few times. The V and J genes are TRBV5-1 and TRBJ2-1; 10 bases line up with TRBD2. Trimming cost V 0 bases and J 3 bases; bases outside gene matches: 6. Germline V gene sequence: CDR1 SGHRS, CDR2 YFSETQ. The CDR3 runs 17 residues. The CDR3 DNA reads TGCGCCAGCAGCTTGGGGCTAGCGGGGGCCCACTACAATGAGCAGTTCTTC. It translates to CASSLGLAGAHYNEQFF.

This clonotype was seen many times. This chain uses TRBV5-1 with TRBJ2-3; TRBD2 matches at 11 bases. Trimming removed 3 bases from V and 4 bases from J; junction bases left unmatched: 1. The CDR3 covers 14 residues. The germline V gene has CDR1 SGHRS and CDR2 YFSETQ. The CDR3, as DNA: TGCGCCAGCAGCTCGACTAGCGGGGCAGATACGCAGTATTTT. It encodes CASSSTSGADTQYF.

On this clonotype: This may be a read error, as it is one base from a much larger clone. The CDR3 protein is CASSLGSRGELLF. The DNA of the CDR3 is TGTGCCAGCAGCTTAGGGTCACGCGGGGAGCTGCTTTTT. The chain combines TRBV11-2 with TRBJ2-2; a weak D match, TRBD2 (6 bases). Germline CDR1 and CDR2: SGHAT and FQNNGV. The CDR3 is 13 residues long.

The sample holds many counts of this clonotype. V usage is TRBV27 and J usage is TRBJ1-5, with D perhaps TRBD1 (6 bases). The germline V gene has CDR1 MNHEY and CDR2 SMNVEV (reference sequence). Trimming removed 3 bases at V and 0 bases at J, with 15 bases between. CDR3 size: 17 residues. In DNA, the CDR3 is TGTGCCAGCAGTTTGGGGGGCAGGCTATATAGCAATCAGCCCCAGCATTTT. Protein: CASSLGGRLYSNQPQHF.

This clonotype was counted at least ten times. This rearrangement joins TRBV4-1 to TRBJ2-7; tentative D call: TRBD1 (5 bases). From germline, CDR1 is MGHRA and CDR2 YSYEKL. This CDR3 has 15 amino acids. Between the trimmed V and J ends, which lost 0 bases and 1 base, there was a span of 10 bases. The CDR3 sequence is CASSQDPRVSYEQYF. CDR3 bases: TGCGCCAGCAGCCAAGATCCCAGGGTTTCCTACGAGCAGTACTTC.

In this sample, this clonotype turned up a few times. This sequence joins TRBV5-1 and TRBJ2-4; TRBD1 agrees at 7 bases. V lost 2 bases, J lost 4 bases, and 6 bases stayed unmatched. The CDR3 spans 15 residues. Germline CDR1 SGHRS, CDR2 YFSETQ. Here the CDR3 reads CASSLSQGTKNIQYF. The CDR3 nucleotides are TGCGCCAGCAGCTTATCACAGGGGACAAAAAACATTCAGTACTTC.

V is TRBV10-3 and J is TRBJ2-4; the D gene is possibly TRBD1 (6 bases). CDR1 ENHRY and CDR2 SYGVKD come from the germline V gene. The CDR3 runs 13 residues. V shed 6 bases and J shed 5 bases, with 11 bases lying between them. The CDR3, as DNA: TGTGCCATCAGGGGGGCAGTAGAAAACATTCAGTACTTC. Residues: CAIRGAVENIQYF.

This clonotype has ten or more counts. The chain is built from TRBV7-3 and TRBJ2-1; D remains ambiguous. Per the germline V gene, CDR1 is SGHTA and CDR2 is FQGTGA. Trimming cost V 3 bases and J 5 bases, with 8 bases left between them. The CDR3 loop spans 13 amino acids. CDR3 amino acids: CASSFSAHNEQFF. CDR3 DNA sequence: TGTGCCAGCAGCTTCAGCGCCCACAATGAGCAGTTCTTC.

The sample holds many counts of this clonotype. This chain uses TRBV11-2 with TRBJ2-5, with 8 bases identical to TRBD1. V gave up 5 bases and J gave up 4 bases; unmatched junction bases: 6. This CDR3 has 14 residues. Germline assignment: CDR1 SGHAT and CDR2 FQNNGV. CDR3 in amino acids: CASSRTGFGETQYF. CDR3 nucleotide sequence: TGTGCCAGCAGCCGGACAGGGTTTGGAGAGACCCAGTACTTC.

This clonotype was recorded at least ten times. The chain uses TRBV28 and TRBJ2-1; TRBD1 might be the D (6 bases). V was clipped by 8 bases and J by 8 bases, with 25 bases between them. Germline CDR1 MDHEN, CDR2 SYDVKM. The CDR3 totals 16 residues. CDR3 residues: CASPRNRQALGDEQFF. CDR3 DNA sequence: TGTGCCAGCCCTCGGAATAGACAGGCCCTGGGGGATGAGCAGTTCTTC. The complete variable domain, with remaining parts taken from reference TRBV28 and TRBJ2-1, reads DVKVTQSSRYLVKRTGEKVFLECVQDMDHENMFWYRQDPGLGLRLIYFSYDVKMKEKGDIPEGYSVSREKKERFSLILESASTNQTSMYLCASPRNRQALGDEQFFGPGTRLTVL.

This clonotype was counted ten times or more. V gene TRBV6-1 combines with J gene TRBJ1-2, with D hard to call. Germline values: CDR1 MNHNS, CDR2 SASEGT. The CDR3 is made up of 14 amino acids. Trimming removed 4 bases from V and 0 bases from J, with 9 bases in between. DNA of the CDR3: TGTGCCAGCAGTGCGAAGGCGGCTAACTATGGCTACACCTTC. Protein: CASSAKAANYGYTF.

This chain uses TRBV7-3 with TRBJ2-6; 10 bases match TRBD1. The CDR3 is made up of 16 amino acids. Germline values: CDR1 SGHTA, CDR2 FQGTGA. With 5 bases clipped from V and 0 bases from J, the junction kept 1 base outside the gene matches. The CDR3 nucleotides are TGTGCCAGCAGCAGGACAGGGGGCTCTGGGGCCAACGTCCTGACTTTC. Translated: CASSRTGGSGANVLTF.

Many counts were recorded for this clonotype. The chain uses TRBV28 and TRBJ2-4; 15 bases match TRBD2. With V trimmed by 3 bases and J by 0 bases, 3 bases remained unmatched. The length of the CDR3 is 18 residues. Germline loops: CDR1 MDHEN, CDR2 SYDVKM. CDR3 in amino acids: CASSLGLAGGLAKNIQYF. The CDR3 bases are TGTGCCAGCAGTTTGGGACTAGCGGGGGGCCTAGCCAAAAACATTCAGTACTTC.